The 24 T cell receptor beta chains presented below share a single source sample, sequenced in a study of T cell responses to AZD1222 COVID-19 vaccine. Profiling relied on immunoSEQ multiplex PCR, and the TCRdb table lists in-frame clones only, not all of them. The sample has under 200,000 clones, 80% to 95% seen once. The input for sequencing was peripheral blood, taken on day 0 of AZD1222 vaccination. These receptor sequences come from an adult in good health.

This chain uses TRBV6-5 with TRBJ2-2; 7 bases map to TRBD2. The CDR3 is 15 amino acids. V was pared by 7 bases and J by 5 bases, with 10 bases of the junction left unmatched. In germline, CDR1 is MNHEY, CDR2 SVGAGI. This CDR3 is CASTPRAGRTGELFF. The CDR3 DNA follows: TGTGCCAGCACTCCACGGGCCGGGAGGACCGGGGAGCTGTTTTTT.

The chain couples TRBV5-6 to TRBJ1-6; D not certain. V lost 2 bases and J lost 5, with 11 bases in between. From germline, CDR1 is SGHDT and CDR2 YYEEEE. The CDR3 sequence is 15 residues long. The chain's CDR3 is CASSFGVYNNSPLHF. In nucleotides, the CDR3 is TGTGCCAGCAGCTTCGGGGTTTATAATAATTCACCCCTCCACTTT.

The V gene is TRBV11-2, the J gene TRBJ2-3, with D uncertain. Germline CDR1 reads SGHAT; CDR2 reads FQNNGV. With 3 bases removed from V and 4 bases from J, the gap between germline ends came to 5 bases. The CDR3 is 12 amino acids. The CDR3 reads CASSFDSDTQYF. The CDR3 DNA follows: TGTGCCAGCAGCTTCGATTCAGATACGCAGTATTTT.

The chain combines TRBV25-1 with TRBJ1-3, with D hard to call. V was cut by 1 base and J by 0 bases, with 16 bases left in between. This CDR3 is built from 18 residues. Germline values: CDR1 MGHDK, CDR2 SYGVNS. CDR3 DNA: TGTGCCAGCAGTGAATGGAGTTACAGCTCCTTCTCTGGAAACACCATATATTTT. Translating gives CASSEWSYSSFSGNTIYF.

V gene TRBV10-2 combines with J gene TRBJ2-2; 7 bases match TRBD1. V lost 6 bases and J lost 2; bases outside the gene matches: 6. CDR3 size: 15 residues. CDR1 and CDR2 (germline): WSHSY, SAAADI. CDR3 coding DNA: TGCGCCAGCAGGGTCGACAGGGTAAACACCGGGGAGCTGTTTTTT. It translates to CASRVDRVNTGELFF.

The chain has TRBV6-5 and TRBJ1-1; D gene uncertain. V lost 2 bases and J lost 7, with 14 bases in between. The CDR3 length is 14 residues. Germline V gives CDR1 MNHEY, CDR2 SVGAGI. The CDR3 loop is CASSYGRLSGEAFF. In nucleotides, the CDR3 is TGTGCCAGCAGTTACGGGAGGCTCTCGGGTGAAGCTTTCTTT.

The gene calls are TRBV4-3 and TRBJ2-3; 8 nucleotides match TRBD1. The trim removed 4 bases at V and 0 bases at J, leaving 3 bases unmatched. The germline V gene encodes CDR1 LGHNA and CDR2 YSLEER. The CDR3 totals 15 residues. The DNA of the CDR3 is TGCGCCAGCAGCCCCCGGACAGGGAGCACAGATACGCAGTATTTT. It encodes CASSPRTGSTDTQYF.

This clone was seen more than once but under ten times. V usage is TRBV6-6 and J usage is TRBJ2-7; D is possibly TRBD2 (6 bases). The V end was cut by 0 bases, the J end by 2 bases, with 11 bases between. Germline loops: CDR1 MNHNY, CDR2 SVGAGI (reference sequence). The CDR3 totals 15 residues. CDR3 region: CASSYSGGPTYEQYF. The CDR3 coding sequence is TGTGCCAGCAGTTACTCGGGAGGCCCTACCTACGAGCAGTACTTC.

The sample holds a few counts of this clone. V and J are TRBV6-5 and TRBJ1-1; D may be TRBD1 (5 bases). V lost 0 bases and J lost 4, with 15 bases in between. The CDR3 spans 16 residues. Per the germline V gene, CDR1 is MNHEY and CDR2 is SVGAGI. CDR3 DNA: TGTGCCAGCAGTTACTCGAAAATTCGAAGGGGCACTGAAGCTTTCTTT. Its protein product is CASSYSKIRRGTEAFF.

The chain couples TRBV7-2 to TRBJ2-7; TRBD1 might be the D (5 bases). The CDR3 is 13 amino acids. Trimming took 5 bases from V and 6 from J, leaving 14 bases between them. The germline V gene encodes CDR1 SGHTA and CDR2 FQGNSA. Here the CDR3 DNA reads TGTGCCAGCAGCAAAATCCAGGGCCGCGAGCAGTACTTC. This translates into CASSKIQGREQYF. Together with reference TRBV7-2 and TRBJ2-7, the CDR3 gives the full variable domain: GAGVSQSPSNKVTEKGKDVELRCDPISGHTALYWYRQSLGQGLEFLIYFQGNSAPDKSGLPSDRFSAERTGGSVSTLTIQRTQQEDSAVYLCASSKIQGREQYFGPGTRLTVT.

This chain links TRBV2 with TRBJ1-4; the D gene is possibly TRBD1 (6 bases). Per germline, CDR1 SNHLY and CDR2 FYNNEI. V was clipped by 7 bases and J by 7 bases, with 19 bases between them. The CDR3 extends over 15 amino acids. In DNA form, the CDR3 reads TGTGCCAGCATCTTACAGGGTGCCCTCGGTGAAAAACTGTTTTTT. Its translation is CASILQGALGEKLFF.

CDR3: CASSLAQGTGYTF. In DNA form, the CDR3 reads TGCGCCAGCAGCTTGGCACAGGGAACTGGCTACACCTTC. The chain has TRBV5-1 and TRBJ1-2; maybe TRBD1 (6 bases). Per germline, CDR1 SGHRS and CDR2 YFSETQ. CDR3 length equals 13 residues. V lost 0 bases and J lost 7, with 10 bases in between.

V gene TRBV30 combines with J gene TRBJ2-5, with 10 bases aligning to TRBD2. Per the germline V gene, CDR1 is GTSNPN and CDR2 is SVGIG (reference sequence). The junction had 6 bases not matched to a gene; V was cut back by 2 bases and J by 6 bases. The length of the CDR3 is 14 residues. This CDR3 is CAWSRAGGPKTQYF. CDR3 coding DNA: TGTGCCTGGAGTAGAGCGGGGGGGCCGAAGACCCAGTACTTC.

The gene calls are TRBV18 and TRBJ2-2; 8 nucleotides match TRBD2. This CDR3 contains 17 residues. Germline V gives CDR1 KGHSH, CDR2 LQKENI. J was trimmed by 6 bases and V by 3 bases; bases with no gene match: 12. The CDR3 DNA follows: TGTGCCAGCTCACCCCAGGTGTCGGGACTAGTATCCGGGGAGCTGTTTTTT. It translates to CASSPQVSGLVSGELFF.

This clone has a single count. The rearrangement links TRBV27 to TRBJ1-1, with 9 nucleotides matching TRBD1. Trimming took 3 bases from V and 3 from J; bases not matched to a gene: 2. This CDR3 is built from 14 residues. Germline loops: CDR1 MNHEY, CDR2 SMNVEV (reference sequence). DNA for the CDR3: TGTGCCAGCAGTTTGACAGGGGGGGACACTGAAGCTTTCTTT. It translates to CASSLTGGDTEAFF.

V is TRBV5-4 and J is TRBJ1-1; D possibly corresponds to TRBD1 (5 bases). Per germline, CDR1 SGHNT and CDR2 YYREEE (reference sequence). With 7 bases removed from V and 0 bases from J, the gap between germline ends came to 10 bases. The CDR3 totals 13 residues. The CDR3 here is CASLDIMNTEAFF. CDR3 bases: TGTGCCAGCTTGGACATCATGAACACTGAAGCTTTCTTT.

The chain is built from TRBV4-1 and TRBJ2-7; 10 nucleotides line up with TRBD2. The germline CDR1 and CDR2 sequences are MGHRA and YSYEKL. This CDR3 region has 14 residues. V shed 6 bases, J shed 3 bases, and the junction held 5 bases outside the gene matches. DNA of the CDR3: TGCGCCAGCAGTCGGACTAGCGGACTCTACGAGCAGTACTTC. Residues: CASSRTSGLYEQYF.

The chain links TRBV12-5 to TRBJ1-3; no clear D gene. V lost 2 bases, J lost 1 base, and 12 bases lay in between. CDR1 and CDR2 (germline): LGHNT, FRNRAP. The CDR3 totals 16 residues. This chain's CDR3 is CASGLYEERSGNTIYF. The CDR3 nucleotides are TGTGCTAGTGGTTTGTACGAGGAAAGGTCTGGAAACACCATATATTTT.

The chain joins TRBV29-1 to TRBJ1-4; 7 nucleotides align to TRBD1. CDR3 length equals 13 residues. The germline gives CDR1 SQVTM, CDR2 ANQGSEA. V was pared by 8 bases and J by 5 bases, with 8 bases of the junction left unmatched. The CDR3 sequence: CSSRTGVNEKLFF. CDR3 bases: TGCAGCTCCCGGACAGGAGTAAATGAAAAACTGTTTTTT.

This chain joins TRBV7-9 and TRBJ2-7; 13 bases are a match to TRBD2. V lost 3 bases to trimming and J lost 3 bases; unmatched junction nucleotides: 5. Germline values: CDR1 SEHNR, CDR2 FQNEAQ (reference sequence). This CDR3 has 16 residues. This CDR3 reads CASSFGTSGAIYEQYF. As DNA, the CDR3 is TGTGCCAGCAGCTTCGGGACTAGCGGGGCCATCTACGAGCAGTACTTC.

The V call is TRBV18, the J call TRBJ1-1; possible D gene TRBD1, 5 bases. The germline V gene encodes CDR1 KGHSH and CDR2 LQKENI. This CDR3 contains 13 residues. Trimming shortened V by 6 bases and J by 3 bases, and 11 bases separated the two germline ends. The CDR3 spells CASSHGQDTEAFF. For the CDR3, the DNA is TGTGCCAGCTCCCATGGACAAGACACTGAAGCTTTCTTT.

V gene TRBV10-3 combines with J gene TRBJ2-6; TRBD2 is a possible D gene (6 bases). Deletions cut 0 bases from V and 0 bases from J, with 15 bases between. Germline lookup yields CDR1 ENHRY and CDR2 SYGVKD. The CDR3 runs 19 residues. The CDR3 DNA reads TGTGCCATCAGTGAGTCTGCTAGCGCCCTAAGCTCTGGGGCCAACGTCCTGACTTTC. The encoded protein is CAISESASALSSGANVLTF.

This rearrangement joins TRBV5-8 to TRBJ2-5, with TRBD1 identical over 9 bases. With 4 bases clipped from V and 2 bases from J, the junction kept 9 bases outside the gene matches. This CDR3 spans 16 amino acids. CDR1 SGHTS and CDR2 YDEGEE come from the germline V gene. CDR3 nucleotides: TGTGCCAGCAGCGGAGGGACAGGGACCCTTCAAGAGACCCAGTACTTC. Its protein product is CASSGGTGTLQETQYF.

The chain employs TRBV18 and TRBJ1-5; tentatively, D is TRBD1 (6 bases). Germline V gives CDR1 KGHSH, CDR2 LQKENI. V was clipped by 5 bases and J by 7 bases, with 12 bases between them. The CDR3 runs to 13 residues. Here the CDR3 reads CASSRGEGQPQHF. CDR3 bases: TGTGCCAGCTCAAGGGGGGAAGGACAGCCCCAGCATTTT.